Listed below are T cell receptor beta chains from one sample, sequenced in a study of T cell responses to AZD1222 COVID-19 vaccine. Sequencing used immunoSEQ multiplex PCR; TCRdb keeps in-frame clones, though not all of them. The sample lists 170,000 or so clones; approximately 90% were seen once. Material: peripheral blood, obtained on day 0 of AZD1222 vaccination. The receptor source for this set is an adult in good health. The CDR3 runs from the conserved cysteine through the conserved F or W. The D gene is left open where the match is weak. Rows give clone size only sometimes, using once, few, many, or a class for an expanded clone.

d_gene: NA; abundance: NA; v_gene: TRBV5-8; j_gene: TRBJ1-2; CDR3nt: TGTGCCAGCAGGCGGCTGGCAGGAGGGGATGGCTACACCTTC; CDR3aa: CASRRLAGGDGYTF
d_gene: TRBD1; abundance: NA; v_gene: TRBV25-1; j_gene: TRBJ1-4; CDR3nt: TGTGCCAGCAGTGAAATTGGGCAGGGGGCGGAAAAACTGTTTTTT; CDR3aa: CASSEIGQGAEKLFF
d_gene: TRBD1; abundance: few; v_gene: TRBV3-1/TRBV3-2; j_gene: TRBJ1-5; CDR3nt: TGTGCCAGCAGCCAAGATTCGACAGGGGGCGGGCAGCCCCAGCATTTT; CDR3aa: CASSQDSTGGGQPQHF
d_gene: NA; abundance: NA; v_gene: TRBV9; j_gene: TRBJ1-4; CDR3nt: TGTGCCAGCAGCGTAGAGGGAGGGTTCGGTGAAAAACTGTTTTTT; CDR3aa: CASSVEGGFGEKLFF
d_gene: NA; abundance: NA; v_gene: TRBV6-5; j_gene: TRBJ2-5; CDR3nt: TGTGCCACTTCCTTCGGACGGGCCCAAGAGACCCAGTACTTC; CDR3aa: CATSFGRAQETQYF
d_gene: TRBD1; abundance: NA; v_gene: TRBV7-3; j_gene: TRBJ2-1; CDR3nt: TGTGCCAGCAGCTCTGACAGGGGCTCCTACAATGAGCAGTTCTTC; CDR3aa: CASSSDRGSYNEQFF
d_gene: NA; abundance: once; v_gene: TRBV12-3/TRBV12-4; j_gene: TRBJ1-1; CDR3nt: TGTGCCAGCAGTTTAGGATACACTGAAGCTTTCTTT; CDR3aa: CASSLGYTEAFF
d_gene: TRBD1; abundance: once; v_gene: TRBV6-4; j_gene: TRBJ1-2; CDR3nt: TGTGCCAGCAGTGACTCGAGACAGGGGGACTATGGCTACACCTTC; CDR3aa: CASSDSRQGDYGYTF
d_gene: TRBD1; abundance: once; v_gene: TRBV29-1; j_gene: TRBJ1-2; CDR3nt: TGCGGTGCTGACAGGGAAAGTGACTATGGCTACACCTTC; CDR3aa: CGADRESDYGYTF
d_gene: NA; abundance: NA; v_gene: TRBV5-1; j_gene: TRBJ2-3; CDR3nt: TGCGCCAGCAGCTTCCCGGGGCCCCCAACAGATACGCAGTATTTT; CDR3aa: CASSFPGPPTDTQYF
d_gene: TRBD2; abundance: once; v_gene: TRBV10-3; j_gene: TRBJ2-3; CDR3nt: TGTGCCATCAGTGAGCCCCAGGGGCCAGGCGGGGGGGGCGGCACAGATACGCAGTATTTT; CDR3aa: CAISEPQGPGGGGGTDTQYF
d_gene: NA; abundance: NA; v_gene: TRBV9; j_gene: TRBJ1-3; CDR3nt: TGTGCCAGCAAAGATCAGGGCTCTGGAAACACCATATATTTT; CDR3aa: CASKDQGSGNTIYF
d_gene: NA; abundance: NA; v_gene: TRBV2; j_gene: TRBJ1-1; CDR3nt: TGTGCCAGCAGTGTTCAGTCAGGAGGTGAAGCTTTCTTT; CDR3aa: CASSVQSGGEAFF
d_gene: NA; abundance: NA; v_gene: TRBV7-2; j_gene: TRBJ1-6; CDR3nt: TGTGCCAGCAGCTGGGCAGAGGATTCACCCCTCCACTTT; CDR3aa: CASSWAEDSPLHF
d_gene: NA; abundance: NA; v_gene: TRBV5-1; j_gene: TRBJ1-1; CDR3nt: TGCGCCAGCATGGCCCTCGGGGGGGCTGAAGCTTTCTTT; CDR3aa: CASMALGGAEAFF
d_gene: TRBD2; abundance: NA; v_gene: TRBV6-5; j_gene: TRBJ2-3; CDR3nt: TGTGCCAGCAGCCGAGCGGGGGGGGGCACAGATACGCAGTATTTT; CDR3aa: CASSRAGGGTDTQYF
d_gene: NA; abundance: NA; v_gene: TRBV9; j_gene: TRBJ1-1; CDR3nt: TGTGCCAGCAGCGCGGGGACGCTAGGCAACACTGAAGCTTTCTTT; CDR3aa: CASSAGTLGNTEAFF
d_gene: NA; abundance: NA; v_gene: TRBV9; j_gene: TRBJ2-1; CDR3nt: TGTGCCTATCCTAGTCCCGGTGAGCAGTTCTTC; CDR3aa: CAYPSPGEQFF
d_gene: TRBD1; abundance: NA; v_gene: TRBV18; j_gene: TRBJ2-7; CDR3nt: TGTGCCAGCTCACGACAGGGGGGCTCCTACGAGCAGTACTTC; CDR3aa: CASSRQGGSYEQYF
d_gene: TRBD1; abundance: NA; v_gene: TRBV10-3; j_gene: TRBJ1-6; CDR3nt: TGTGCCATCAGGGACAGGGTAGATTCACCCCTCCACTTT; CDR3aa: CAIRDRVDSPLHF
d_gene: NA; abundance: NA; v_gene: TRBV7-3; j_gene: TRBJ2-3; CDR3nt: TGTGCCAGCAGCCTCGGGACCCAGGGCACAGATACGCAGTATTTT; CDR3aa: CASSLGTQGTDTQYF
d_gene: NA; abundance: NA; v_gene: TRBV18; j_gene: TRBJ2-3; CDR3nt: TGTGCCAGCTCACCACCACTATCTACTAGCACAGATACGCAGTATTTT; CDR3aa: CASSPPLSTSTDTQYF
d_gene: NA; abundance: NA; v_gene: TRBV11-3; j_gene: TRBJ2-4; CDR3nt: TGTGCCAGCAGCCAAGGATCAAAAAACATTCAGTACTTC; CDR3aa: CASSQGSKNIQYF
d_gene: TRBD2; abundance: NA; v_gene: TRBV3-1/TRBV3-2; j_gene: TRBJ2-3; CDR3nt: TGTGCCAGCAGCCAACGTCTCACTACTAGCGGGGGGGCCGGCTCGGTCCGCGATACGCAGTATTTT; CDR3aa: CASSQRLTTSGGAGSVRDTQYF
d_gene: TRBD1; abundance: NA; v_gene: TRBV7-2; j_gene: TRBJ2-7; CDR3nt: TGTGCCAGCCGCTCTCGCGGGACAGGGATGTACGAGCAGTACTTC; CDR3aa: CASRSRGTGMYEQYF
d_gene: NA; abundance: NA; v_gene: TRBV5-1; j_gene: TRBJ2-1; CDR3nt: TGCGCCAGCAGCCCCGGGACCCTAGGCAATGAGCAGTTCTTC; CDR3aa: CASSPGTLGNEQFF
d_gene: NA; abundance: NA; v_gene: TRBV5-1; j_gene: TRBJ2-7; CDR3nt: TGCGCCAGCAGCTTGGAACGGAGCTCCTACGAGCAGTACTTC; CDR3aa: CASSLERSSYEQYF
d_gene: NA; abundance: once; v_gene: TRBV5-4; j_gene: TRBJ1-2; CDR3nt: TGTGCCAGCAGGGCCGGGAGCAACTATGGCTACACCTTC; CDR3aa: CASRAGSNYGYTF